These 12 T cell receptor beta chains share one sample of origin, sequenced in a study of preoperative IRX-2 immunotherapy in early breast cancer. Profiled with immunoSEQ multiplex PCR; TCRdb holds only in-frame clones, not every one. The sample consists of about 3,600 clones, 65% to 85% of them appearing once. Treatment given: preoperative locoregional IRX-2 cytokine immunotherapy. The sequences come from tumor tissue, collected before IRX-2 immunotherapy. The receptors were gathered from a human donor with breast cancer.

The chain links TRBV23-1 to TRBJ2-5; 7 bases agree with TRBD2. TRBV23-1 is known as an ORF, though its function is uncertain. The V and J ends lost 6 bases and 5 bases, in that order; junction bases with no gene match: 6. This CDR3 contains 13 residues. In nucleotides, the CDR3 is TGCGCCAGCAGCTTTCGGGGGGAGGAGACCCAGTACTTC. This encodes CASSFRGEETQYF.

CDR3 nucleotides: TGTGCCAGCAGTGTGACAGGGATCACTGAAGCTTTCTTT. As protein: CASSVTGITEAFF. The chain joins TRBV28 to TRBJ1-1, with 7 bases fitting TRBD1. The CDR3 is made up of 13 amino acids. The junction had 4 bases not matched to a gene; V was cut back by 5 bases and J by 4 bases. Germline CDR1 and CDR2: MDHEN and SYDVKM.

This clone was observed a handful of times. The chain couples TRBV11-3 to TRBJ2-7, with 7 bases that match TRBD2. The length of the CDR3 is 20 residues. Germline-derived CDR1 and CDR2 are SGHNT and YENEEA. V was pared by 4 bases and J by 0 bases, with 21 bases of the junction left unmatched. CDR3 coding DNA: TGTGCCAGCAGCTCAGAGGTTTCTTCTAGCGGTAGAACCAGCTCCTACGAGCAGTACTTC. Encoded protein: CASSSEVSSSGRTSSYEQYF.

This chain connects TRBV6-8 to TRBJ2-1; a possible D gene is TRBD1 (6 bases). Trimming took 4 bases from V and 6 from J, leaving 10 bases between them. CDR3 length equals 13 residues. The germline V gene encodes CDR1 MNHGY and CDR2 SAAAGT. CDR3 amino acids: CASSLLRGNEQFF. The CDR3 nucleotides are TGTGCCAGCAGTTTACTCAGGGGCAATGAGCAGTTCTTC.

This chain uses TRBV6-8 with TRBJ1-5; tentative D call: TRBD1 (6 bases). Per germline, CDR1 MNHGY and CDR2 SAAAGT. The CDR3 loop spans 14 amino acids. The V end lost 7 bases, the J end lost 6 bases, and 16 bases lay between the germline ends. CDR3 in DNA: TGTGCCAGCACCAGTGACAGGCCTAGTCAGCCCCAGCATTTT. Its translation is CASTSDRPSQPQHF.

This chain connects TRBV7-1 to TRBJ2-5; D is uncertain. Being an ORF, TRBV7-1 has a function that is uncertain. This CDR3 is built from 14 residues. With 4 bases removed from V and 1 base from J, the gap between germline ends came to 10 bases. The CDR3 DNA is TGTGCCAGCAGCTTGCGGCAGGTCCAAGAGACCCAGTACTTC. It codes for CASSLRQVQETQYF.

V gene TRBV18 combines with J gene TRBJ1-1, with D unclear. Germline V gene sequence: CDR1 KGHSH, CDR2 LQKENI. There are 14 residues in the CDR3. Trimming cost V 2 bases and J 4 bases, with 11 bases left between them. CDR3 loop: CASSPATESTEAFF. The CDR3 bases are TGTGCCAGCTCACCAGCGACTGAGAGCACTGAAGCTTTCTTT. Filled out from reference TRBV18 and TRBJ1-1, the complete variable domain reads NAGVMQNPRHLVRRRGQEARLRCSPMKGHSHVYWYRQLPEEGLKFMVYLQKENIIDESGMPKERFSAEFPKEGPSILRIQQVVRGDSAAYFCASSPATESTEAFFGQGTRLTVV.

This chain links TRBV11-3 with TRBJ1-1; 7 bases align to TRBD1. The CDR3 runs to 15 residues. The V gene's germline CDR1 is SGHNT and CDR2 YENEEA. The V segment lost 5 bases and the J segment 1 base; nucleotides outside the gene matches: 7. CDR3 residues: CASSPGGTANTEAFF. CDR3 coding DNA: TGTGCCAGCAGCCCGGGGGGGACAGCGAACACTGAAGCTTTCTTT.

The chain uses TRBV19 and TRBJ2-7; the D gene could be TRBD1 or TRBD2 (5 bases each). Trimming shortened V by 6 bases and J by 7 bases, and 16 bases separated the two germline ends. The CDR3 totals 13 residues. Germline V lookup: CDR1 LNHDA, CDR2 SQIVND (reference sequence). This chain's CDR3 is CASRRRDLPEQYF. The CDR3 nucleotides are TGTGCCAGTAGAAGACGGGACCTGCCTGAGCAGTACTTC.

The chain couples TRBV10-2 to TRBJ2-2; D ambiguous. The length of the CDR3 is 14 residues. Germline loops: CDR1 WSHSY, CDR2 SAAADI. The V gene lost 6 bases and the J gene lost 5 bases, with 13 bases spanning the gap. The CDR3 here is CASRTEQKTGELFF. CDR3 coding DNA: TGCGCCAGCAGAACCGAGCAGAAAACCGGGGAGCTGTTTTTT.

J is TRBJ1-4 and V is TRBV23-1; 9 bases line up with TRBD1. TRBV23-1 is labeled an ORF, and its function is uncertain. This CDR3 is built from 14 residues. Trimming at V came to 6 bases and at J to 8 bases, leaving 7 bases not matched to a gene. CDR3 DNA: TGCGCCAGCAGCTATGGACAGGGGTTAGAAAAACTGTTTTTT. This translates into CASSYGQGLEKLFF.

The chain uses TRBV19 and TRBJ1-4; TRBD1 matches at 9 bases. This CDR3 is 13 amino acids long. The junction had 7 bases not matched to a gene; V was cut back by 9 bases and J by 8 bases. Germline V gene lookup returns CDR1 LNHDA and CDR2 SQIVND (reference sequence). CDR3 protein: CASTDRGREKLFF. The CDR3 bases are TGTGCCAGCACCGACAGGGGGAGAGAAAAACTGTTTTTT.